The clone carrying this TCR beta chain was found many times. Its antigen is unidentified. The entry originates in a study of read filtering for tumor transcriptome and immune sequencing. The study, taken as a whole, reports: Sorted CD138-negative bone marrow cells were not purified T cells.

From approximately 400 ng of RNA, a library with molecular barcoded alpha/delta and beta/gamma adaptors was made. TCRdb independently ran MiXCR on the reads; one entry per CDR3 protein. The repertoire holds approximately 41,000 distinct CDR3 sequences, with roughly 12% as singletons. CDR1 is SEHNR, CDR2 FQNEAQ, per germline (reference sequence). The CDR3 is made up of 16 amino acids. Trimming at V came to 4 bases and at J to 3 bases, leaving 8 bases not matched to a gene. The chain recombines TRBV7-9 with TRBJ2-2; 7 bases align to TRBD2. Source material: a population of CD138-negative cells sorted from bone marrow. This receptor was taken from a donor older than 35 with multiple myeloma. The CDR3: CASSYPRGVYTGELFF. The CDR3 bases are TGTGCCAGCAGCTATCCTCGGGGGGTCTACACCGGGGAGCTGTTTTTT.